This TCR beta chain is from a study of brain T cells in children with intractable seizures. Remarks on this clone: Its matching antigen is unknown.

Profiling relied on immunoSEQ multiplex PCR, and the TCRdb table lists in-frame clones only, not all of them. The sample comprises under 400,000 clones, more than 85% of which are singletons, and 5.7% rests with the top ten. The CDR3 has 14 amino acids. Looked up from germline, CDR1 is MNHEY and CDR2 is SVGAGI. Trimming removed 2 bases from V and 9 bases from J, with 17 bases in between. Described time point: blood from clinic visit 5 months post-surgery; TSC patient then seizure free. Only cases whose brain tissue showed the highest T cell transcript signatures were sequenced. Study-wide findings and caveats: Only CDR3 sequence similarity suggested viral specificity, without known HCMV serostatus.

The sequence was collected from a boy under two years old with tuberous sclerosis and intractable seizures. This chain uses TRBV6-5 with TRBJ2-7; the D gene is possibly TRBD2 (6 bases). Source: peripheral blood, taken 5 to 6 months after surgery. The CDR3 DNA is TGTGCCAGCAGTTACACCGGGACTCTTTGGCTGCAGTACTTC. It codes for CASSYTGTLWLQYF.